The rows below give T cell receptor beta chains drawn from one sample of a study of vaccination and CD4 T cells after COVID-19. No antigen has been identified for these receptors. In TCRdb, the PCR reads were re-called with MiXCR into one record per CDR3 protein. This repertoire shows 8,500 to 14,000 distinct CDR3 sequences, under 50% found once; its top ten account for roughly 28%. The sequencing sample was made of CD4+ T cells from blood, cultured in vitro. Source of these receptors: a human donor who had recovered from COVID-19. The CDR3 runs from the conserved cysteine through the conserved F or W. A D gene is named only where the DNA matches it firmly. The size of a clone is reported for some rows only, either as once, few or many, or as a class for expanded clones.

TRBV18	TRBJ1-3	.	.	CASSPLELSTIYF	TGTGCCAGCTCACCCTTGGAACTAAGCACCATATATTTT
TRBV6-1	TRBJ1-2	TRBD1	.	CASSITGGDYGYTF	TGTGCCAGCAGCATTACAGGGGGCGACTATGGCTACACCTTC
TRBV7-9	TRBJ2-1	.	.	CASEGGGTGRIVHNEQFF	TGTGCCAGCGAGGGGGGGGGTACTGGTAGGATCGTCCACAATGAGCAGTTCTTC
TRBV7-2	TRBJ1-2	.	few	CASSSGTVYGYTF	TGTGCCAGCAGCTCCGGGACGGTATATGGCTACACCTTC
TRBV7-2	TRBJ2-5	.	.	CASSLMETQYF	TGTGCCAGCAGCTTAATGGAGACCCAGTACTTC
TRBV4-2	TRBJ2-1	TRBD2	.	CASSLRTSGGTNEQFF	TGTGCCAGCAGCCTTCGGACTAGCGGGGGTACAAATGAGCAGTTCTTC
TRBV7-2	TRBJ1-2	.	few	CASSFEAGGNYGYTF	TGTGCCAGCAGCTTCGAAGCGGGGGGGAACTATGGCTACACCTTC
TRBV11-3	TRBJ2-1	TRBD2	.	CASSFGTGGIHEQFF	TGTGCCAGCAGCTTCGGAACGGGAGGGATCCATGAGCAGTTCTTC
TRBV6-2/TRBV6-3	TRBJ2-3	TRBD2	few	CASSNQKRGGLTDTQYF	TGTGCCAGCAGTAACCAAAAGCGGGGGGGCCTCACAGATACGCAGTATTTT
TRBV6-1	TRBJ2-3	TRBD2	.	CASTLTLAGGRRTDTQYF	TGTGCCAGCACCCTAACCCTAGCGGGAGGGCGCCGCACAGATACGCAGTATTTT
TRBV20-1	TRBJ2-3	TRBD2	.	CSARDLGVAGVTDTQYF	TGCAGTGCTAGAGATCTGGGAGTAGCGGGAGTCACAGATACGCAGTATTTT
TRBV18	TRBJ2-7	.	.	CASSPADKSLSSYEQYF	TGTGCCAGCTCACCGGCGGACAAAAGTCTATCCTCCTACGAGCAGTACTTC
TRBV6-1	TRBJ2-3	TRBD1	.	CASSVVGTETSDTQYF	TGTGCCAGCAGTGTAGTCGGGACAGAGACTTCAGATACGCAGTATTTT
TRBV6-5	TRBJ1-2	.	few	CASSCPWAGNGYTF	TGTGCCAGCAGTTGCCCTTGGGCAGGGAATGGCTACACCTTC
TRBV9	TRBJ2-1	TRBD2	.	CASSSSGGGYNEQFF	TGTGCCAGCAGCTCAAGCGGGGGAGGCTACAATGAGCAGTTCTTC
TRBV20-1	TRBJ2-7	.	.	CSARSRGRVYEQYF	TGCAGTGCTAGAAGTCGCGGCAGGGTCTACGAGCAGTACTTC